This entry features one T cell receptor (beta chain) sequence. This sample was taken from a study of blood T cell repertoires in COVID-19. Study in general: Italy, Spain and the United States were the sources of the convalescent and acute COVID-19 samples.

With V trimmed by 5 bases and J by 2 bases, 4 bases remained unmatched. This CDR3 has 16 amino acids. From germline, CDR1 is MGHRA and CDR2 YSYEKL. The Seattle site enrolled patients during active infection and followed them longitudinally. As processed by the authors: Estimation of nucleated cell counts relied on the amplification of reference gene primers. Some clones are missing from TCRdb's copy, which holds only in-frame ones; the method was immunoSEQ multiplex PCR. For V, J and clone size, that table is used; D and trimming come from the DNA. In the table there are some 260,000 clones, roughly 88% of which are singletons.

Sequences were obtained from peripheral blood. This chain links TRBV4-1 with TRBJ2-2; TRBD2 aligns across 11 bases. This receptor was identified in a woman in her 70s with COVID-19, enrolled during active disease. Written as DNA, the CDR3 is TGCGCCAGCAGCTCTAGCGGGAGGCCAAACACCGGGGAGCTGTTTTTT. Translated: CASSSSGRPNTGELFF.